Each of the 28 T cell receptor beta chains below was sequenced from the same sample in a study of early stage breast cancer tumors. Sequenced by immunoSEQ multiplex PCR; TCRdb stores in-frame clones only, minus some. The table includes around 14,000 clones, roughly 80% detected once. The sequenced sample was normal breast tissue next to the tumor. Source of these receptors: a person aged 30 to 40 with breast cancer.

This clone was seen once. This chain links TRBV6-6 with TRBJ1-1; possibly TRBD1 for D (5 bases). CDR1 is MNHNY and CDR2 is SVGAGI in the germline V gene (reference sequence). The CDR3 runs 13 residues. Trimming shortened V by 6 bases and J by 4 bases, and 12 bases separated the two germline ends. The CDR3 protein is CASSQDKGTEAFF. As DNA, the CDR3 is TGTGCCAGCAGCCAGGACAAGGGCACTGAAGCTTTCTTT.

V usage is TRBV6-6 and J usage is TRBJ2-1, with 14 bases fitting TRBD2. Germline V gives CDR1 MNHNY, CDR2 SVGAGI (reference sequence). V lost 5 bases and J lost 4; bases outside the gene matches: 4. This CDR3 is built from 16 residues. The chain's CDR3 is CASSRLAGGGYNEQFF. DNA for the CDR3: TGTGCCAGCAGTAGACTAGCGGGAGGGGGGTACAATGAGCAGTTCTTC.

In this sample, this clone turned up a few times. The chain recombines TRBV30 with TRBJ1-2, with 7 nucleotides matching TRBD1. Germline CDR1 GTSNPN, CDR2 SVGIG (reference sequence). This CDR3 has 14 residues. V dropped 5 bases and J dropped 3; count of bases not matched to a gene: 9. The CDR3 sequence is CAWGRQGQHYGYTF. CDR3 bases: TGTGCCTGGGGCCGCCAGGGACAGCACTATGGCTACACCTTC.

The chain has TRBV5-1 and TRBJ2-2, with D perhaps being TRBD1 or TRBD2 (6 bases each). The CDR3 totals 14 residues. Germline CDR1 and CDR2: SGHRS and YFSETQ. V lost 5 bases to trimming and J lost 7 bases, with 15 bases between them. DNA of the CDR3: TGCGCCAGCAGTAGAAGGGGGGCAGACGGGGAGCTGTTTTTT. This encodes CASSRRGADGELFF. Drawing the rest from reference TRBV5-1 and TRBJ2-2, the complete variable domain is KAGVTQTPRYLIKTRGQQVTLSCSPISGHRSVSWYQQTPGQGLQFLFEYFSETQRNKGNFPGRFSGRQFSNSRSEMNVSTLELGDSALYLCASSRRGADGELFFGEGSRLTVL.

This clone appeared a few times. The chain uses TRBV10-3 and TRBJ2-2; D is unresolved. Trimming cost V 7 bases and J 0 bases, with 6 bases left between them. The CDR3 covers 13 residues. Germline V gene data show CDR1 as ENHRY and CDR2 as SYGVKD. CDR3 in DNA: TGTGCCATCAAAAGGACGAACACCGGGGAGCTGTTTTTT. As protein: CAIKRTNTGELFF.

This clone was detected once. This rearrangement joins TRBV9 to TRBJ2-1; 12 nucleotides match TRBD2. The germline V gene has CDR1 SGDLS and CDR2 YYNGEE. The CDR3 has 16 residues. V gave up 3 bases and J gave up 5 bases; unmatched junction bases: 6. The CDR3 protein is CASSERTSGKHNEQFF. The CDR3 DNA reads TGTGCCAGCAGCGAACGGACTAGCGGGAAACACAATGAGCAGTTCTTC.

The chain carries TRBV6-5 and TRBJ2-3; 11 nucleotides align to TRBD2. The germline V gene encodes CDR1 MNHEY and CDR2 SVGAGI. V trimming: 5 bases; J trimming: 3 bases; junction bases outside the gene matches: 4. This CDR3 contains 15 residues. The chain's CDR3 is CASSPIAGGTDTQYF. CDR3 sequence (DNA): TGTGCCAGCAGTCCTATAGCGGGAGGGACAGATACGCAGTATTTT.

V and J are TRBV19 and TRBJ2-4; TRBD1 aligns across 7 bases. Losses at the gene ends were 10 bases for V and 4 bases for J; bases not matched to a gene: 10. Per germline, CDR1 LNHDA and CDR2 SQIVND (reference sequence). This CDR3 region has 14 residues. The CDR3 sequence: CATLHPGQKNIQYF. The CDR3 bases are TGTGCCACCCTTCATCCGGGACAGAAAAACATTCAGTACTTC.

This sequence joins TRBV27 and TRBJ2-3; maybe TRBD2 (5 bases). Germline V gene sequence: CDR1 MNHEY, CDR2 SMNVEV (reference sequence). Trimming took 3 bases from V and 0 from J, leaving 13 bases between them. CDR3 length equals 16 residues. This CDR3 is CASSLRGGLSTDTQYF. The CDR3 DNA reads TGTGCCAGCAGTTTGAGAGGCGGGCTAAGCACAGATACGCAGTATTTT.

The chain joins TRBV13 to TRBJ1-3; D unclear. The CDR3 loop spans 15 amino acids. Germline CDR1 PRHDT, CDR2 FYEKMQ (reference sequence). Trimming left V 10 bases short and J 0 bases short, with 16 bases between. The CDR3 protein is CATQRSPHSGNTIYF. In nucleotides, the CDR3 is TGTGCCACCCAAAGGAGTCCGCACTCTGGAAACACCATATATTTT.

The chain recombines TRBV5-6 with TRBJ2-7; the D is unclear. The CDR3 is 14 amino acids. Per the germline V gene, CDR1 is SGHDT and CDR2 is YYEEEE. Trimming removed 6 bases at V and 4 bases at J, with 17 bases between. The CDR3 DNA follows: TGTGCCAGCAACCTACGTTTGAACTCTTACGAGCAGTACTTC. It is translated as CASNLRLNSYEQYF.

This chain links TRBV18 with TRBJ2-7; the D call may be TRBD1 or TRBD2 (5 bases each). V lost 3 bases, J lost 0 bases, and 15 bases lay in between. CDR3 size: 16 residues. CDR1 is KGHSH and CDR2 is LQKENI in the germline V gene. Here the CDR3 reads CASSPQGSASSYEQYF. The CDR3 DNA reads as TGTGCCAGCTCACCCCAGGGTAGCGCCAGCTCCTACGAGCAGTACTTC.

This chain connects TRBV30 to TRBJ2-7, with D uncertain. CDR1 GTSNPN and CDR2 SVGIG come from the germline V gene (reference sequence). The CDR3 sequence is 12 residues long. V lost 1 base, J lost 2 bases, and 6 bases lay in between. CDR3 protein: CAWSAYTYEQYF. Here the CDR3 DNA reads TGTGCCTGGAGTGCTTACACCTACGAGCAGTACTTC.

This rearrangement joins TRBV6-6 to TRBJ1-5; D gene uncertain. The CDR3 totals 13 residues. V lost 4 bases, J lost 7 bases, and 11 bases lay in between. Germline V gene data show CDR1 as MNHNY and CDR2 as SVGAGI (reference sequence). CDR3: CASSFPILQPQHF. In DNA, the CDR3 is TGTGCCAGCAGTTTCCCAATCCTGCAGCCCCAGCATTTT.

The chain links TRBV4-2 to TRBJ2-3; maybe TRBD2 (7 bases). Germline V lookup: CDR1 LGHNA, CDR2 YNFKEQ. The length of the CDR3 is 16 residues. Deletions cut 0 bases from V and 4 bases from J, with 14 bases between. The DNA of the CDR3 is TGTGCCAGCAGCCAAGATCGGGGCGGGGGCGCAGATACGCAGTATTTT. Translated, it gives CASSQDRGGGADTQYF.

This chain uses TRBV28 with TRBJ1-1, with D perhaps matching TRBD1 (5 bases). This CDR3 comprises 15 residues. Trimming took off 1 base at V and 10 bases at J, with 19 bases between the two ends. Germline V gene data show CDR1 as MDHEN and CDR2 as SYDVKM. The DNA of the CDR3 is TGTGCCAGCAGTTTATCGCTTAACCATTATGGGGGAGCTTTCTTT. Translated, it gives CASSLSLNHYGGAFF.

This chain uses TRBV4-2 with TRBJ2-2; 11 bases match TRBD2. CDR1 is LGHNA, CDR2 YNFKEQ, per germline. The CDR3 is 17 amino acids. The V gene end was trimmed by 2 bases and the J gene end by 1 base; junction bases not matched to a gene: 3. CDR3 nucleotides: TGTGCCAGCAGCCAACTCCTAGCGGGAGGGAACACCGGGGAGCTGTTTTTT. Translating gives CASSQLLAGGNTGELFF.

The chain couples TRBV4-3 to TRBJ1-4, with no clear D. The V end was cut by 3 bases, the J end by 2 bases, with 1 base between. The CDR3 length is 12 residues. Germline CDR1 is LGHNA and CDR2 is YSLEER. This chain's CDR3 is CASSQTNEKLFF. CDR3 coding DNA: TGCGCCAGCAGCCAGACTAATGAAAAACTGTTTTTT.

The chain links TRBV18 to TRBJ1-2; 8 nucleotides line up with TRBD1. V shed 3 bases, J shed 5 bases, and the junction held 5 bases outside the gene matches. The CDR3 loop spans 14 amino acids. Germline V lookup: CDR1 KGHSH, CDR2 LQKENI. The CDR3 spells CASSPNQGAYGYTF. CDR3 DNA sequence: TGTGCCAGCTCACCGAATCAGGGGGCGTATGGCTACACCTTC.

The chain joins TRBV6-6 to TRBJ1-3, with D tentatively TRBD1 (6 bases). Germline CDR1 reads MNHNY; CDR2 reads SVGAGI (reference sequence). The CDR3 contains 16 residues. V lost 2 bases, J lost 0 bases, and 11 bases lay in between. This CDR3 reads CASSYGQPYSGNTIYF. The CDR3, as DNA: TGTGCCAGCAGTTACGGACAGCCCTACTCTGGAAACACCATATATTTT.

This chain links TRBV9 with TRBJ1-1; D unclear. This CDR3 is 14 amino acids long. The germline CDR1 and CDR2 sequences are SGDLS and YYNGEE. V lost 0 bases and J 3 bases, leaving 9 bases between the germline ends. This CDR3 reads CASSVVVGDTEAFF. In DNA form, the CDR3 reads TGTGCCAGCAGCGTAGTCGTCGGGGACACTGAAGCTTTCTTT.

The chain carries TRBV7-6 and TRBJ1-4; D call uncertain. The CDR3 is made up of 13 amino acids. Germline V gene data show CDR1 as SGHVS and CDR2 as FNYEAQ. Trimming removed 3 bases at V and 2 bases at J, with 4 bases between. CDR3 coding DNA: TGTGCCAGCAGCTTCGGGACTAATGAAAAACTGTTTTTT. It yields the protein CASSFGTNEKLFF.

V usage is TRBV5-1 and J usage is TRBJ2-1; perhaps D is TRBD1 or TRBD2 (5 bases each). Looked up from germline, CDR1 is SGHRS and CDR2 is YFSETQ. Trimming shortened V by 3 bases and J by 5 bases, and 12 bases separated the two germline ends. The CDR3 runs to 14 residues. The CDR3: CASSSKGRDNEQFF. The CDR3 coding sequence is TGCGCCAGCAGCTCAAAGGGACGAGACAATGAGCAGTTCTTC.

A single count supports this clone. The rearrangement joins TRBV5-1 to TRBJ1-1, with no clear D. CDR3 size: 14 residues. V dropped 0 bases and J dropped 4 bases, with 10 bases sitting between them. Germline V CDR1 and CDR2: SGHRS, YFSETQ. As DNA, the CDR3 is TGCGCCAGCAGCTTGGGCGCGGGATCCACTGAAGCTTTCTTT. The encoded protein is CASSLGAGSTEAFF.

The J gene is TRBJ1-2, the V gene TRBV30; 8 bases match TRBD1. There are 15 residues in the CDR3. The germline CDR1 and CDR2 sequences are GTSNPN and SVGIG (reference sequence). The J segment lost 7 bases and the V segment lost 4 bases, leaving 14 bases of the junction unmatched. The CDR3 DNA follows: TGTGCCTGGACAACAGGGGGTACCACTATGATTGGCTACACCTTC. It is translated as CAWTTGGTTMIGYTF. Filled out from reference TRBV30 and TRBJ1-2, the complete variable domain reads SQTIHQWPATLVQPVGSPLSLECTVEGTSNPNLYWYRQAAGRGLQLLFYSVGIGQISSEVPQNLSASRPQDRQFILSSKKLLLSDSGFYLCAWTTGGTTMIGYTFGSGTRLTVV.

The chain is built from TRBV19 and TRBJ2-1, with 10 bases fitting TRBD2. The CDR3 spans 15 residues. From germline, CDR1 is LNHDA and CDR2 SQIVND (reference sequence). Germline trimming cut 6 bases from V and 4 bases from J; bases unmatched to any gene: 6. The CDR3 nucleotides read TGTGCCAGTAGCGGACTAGCGGCGTCATACAATGAGCAGTTCTTC. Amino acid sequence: CASSGLAASYNEQFF.

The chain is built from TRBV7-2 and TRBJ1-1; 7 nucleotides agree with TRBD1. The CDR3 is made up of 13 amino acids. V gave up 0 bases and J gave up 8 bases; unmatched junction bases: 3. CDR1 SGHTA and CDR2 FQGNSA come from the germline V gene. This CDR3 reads CASSLAQGGEAFF. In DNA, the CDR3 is TGTGCCAGCAGCTTAGCGCAGGGGGGGGAAGCTTTCTTT.

The CDR3 loop reads CASSPWTSGNNNEQFF. The CDR3 region has the DNA TGCGCCAGCAGCCCTTGGACTAGCGGGAACAACAATGAGCAGTTCTTC. This sequence joins TRBV5-1 and TRBJ2-1; 12 positions match TRBD2. Per the germline V gene, CDR1 is SGHRS and CDR2 is YFSETQ. The J segment lost 5 bases and the V segment lost 4 bases, leaving 7 bases of the junction unmatched. This CDR3 region has 16 residues.